These T cell receptor beta chains were read from a single sample in a study of Tregs in tolerant kidney transplant recipients. TCRdb's table, derived via immunoSEQ multiplex PCR, lists solely in-frame clones and lacks some. In the table there are about 50,000 clones, approximately 89% of which are singletons. The sequencing used CD8+ T cells from blood (PBMCs), collected 12 months after the transplant. These receptors were taken from a human patient who received a combined kidney and bone marrow transplant. Some T cells may have come from the graft donor. Both conserved end residues are part of each CDR3. Each record gives: clone size, D gene, V gene, J gene, CDR3 DNA, CDR3 protein. A D gene is named only where the DNA matches it firmly. Only some rows state a clone size, as once, few, many or a class for expanded clones.

clone_size: once; d_call: .; v_call: TRBV6-5; j_call: TRBJ1-4; cdr3_nt: TGTGCCAGCAGTGAGGGCCTAGGGAATGAAAAACTGTTTTTT; cdr3_aa: CASSEGLGNEKLFF
clone_size: .; d_call: TRBD1; v_call: TRBV7-9; j_call: TRBJ2-6; cdr3_nt: TGTGCCAGCAGATCCGGGACAGGGCCCTCTGGGGCCAACGTCCTGACTTTC; cdr3_aa: CASRSGTGPSGANVLTF
clone_size: .; d_call: TRBD1; v_call: TRBV6-4; j_call: TRBJ2-3; cdr3_nt: TGTGCCAGCAGTGACAGGGGGCCCACAGATACGCAGTATTTT; cdr3_aa: CASSDRGPTDTQYF
clone_size: .; d_call: TRBD2; v_call: TRBV4-2; j_call: TRBJ2-3; cdr3_nt: TGTGCCAGCAGCCGCAGGGCTAGCGGAACTAGCACAGATACGCAGTATTTT; cdr3_aa: CASSRRASGTSTDTQYF
clone_size: .; d_call: TRBD2; v_call: TRBV19; j_call: TRBJ2-7; cdr3_nt: TGTGCCAGTAGTGGGACTAGCGGGGGGTTCGACGAGCAGTACTTC; cdr3_aa: CASSGTSGGFDEQYF
clone_size: few; d_call: TRBD2; v_call: TRBV6-1; j_call: TRBJ2-7; cdr3_nt: TGTGCCAGCCCGGGGGGGGCGAACGAGCAGTACTTC; cdr3_aa: CASPGGANEQYF
clone_size: .; d_call: .; v_call: TRBV28; j_call: TRBJ2-7; cdr3_nt: TGTGCCAGCAGCACGGGACTTAGACCCTACGAGCAGTACTTC; cdr3_aa: CASSTGLRPYEQYF
clone_size: .; d_call: TRBD1; v_call: TRBV27; j_call: TRBJ1-1; cdr3_nt: TGTGCCAGCAGTGCATCCCCGGGACAGGGGTCCACTGAAGCTTTCTTT; cdr3_aa: CASSASPGQGSTEAFF
clone_size: once; d_call: .; v_call: TRBV6-5; j_call: TRBJ2-7; cdr3_nt: TGTGCCAGCAGTTACTCCAGGGACTACGAGCAGTACTTC; cdr3_aa: CASSYSRDYEQYF
clone_size: few; d_call: TRBD2; v_call: TRBV11-2; j_call: TRBJ2-1; cdr3_nt: TGTGCCAGCAGCAGACTAGCGGGAGGCCCAAGCTCCTACAATGAGCAGTTCTTC; cdr3_aa: CASSRLAGGPSSYNEQFF
clone_size: .; d_call: TRBD2; v_call: TRBV11-2; j_call: TRBJ2-1; cdr3_nt: TGTGCCAGCAGCCTGACTAGCGGGAGCTACAATGAGCAGTTCTTC; cdr3_aa: CASSLTSGSYNEQFF
clone_size: .; d_call: .; v_call: TRBV2; j_call: TRBJ2-1; cdr3_nt: TGTGCCAGCAGTGAAATCTGGTCTCAGGGGACCTACAATGAGCAGTTCTTC; cdr3_aa: CASSEIWSQGTYNEQFF
clone_size: once; d_call: .; v_call: TRBV9; j_call: TRBJ1-1; cdr3_nt: TGTGCCAGCAGCGTATTTAGTTCAGGGCTGAACACTGAAGCTTTCTTT; cdr3_aa: CASSVFSSGLNTEAFF
clone_size: .; d_call: .; v_call: TRBV5-6; j_call: TRBJ2-1; cdr3_nt: TGTGCCAGCAGCTTGGCCCAGGGTTCCAATGAGCAGTTCTTC; cdr3_aa: CASSLAQGSNEQFF
clone_size: .; d_call: TRBD2; v_call: TRBV13; j_call: TRBJ2-7; cdr3_nt: TGTGCCAGCAGCCTAGGAGGGGAGACTAGCGGGAGTTCTTTCGAGCAGTACTTC; cdr3_aa: CASSLGGETSGSSFEQYF
clone_size: .; d_call: .; v_call: TRBV4-1; j_call: TRBJ2-3; cdr3_nt: TGCGCCAGCAGCCAAATCAGCGGTAGCACAGATACGCAGTATTTT; cdr3_aa: CASSQISGSTDTQYF
clone_size: once; d_call: .; v_call: TRBV4-2; j_call: TRBJ1-4; cdr3_nt: TGTGCCAGCAGCCAAGATCGGGGGGTGGGTGAAAAACTGTTTTTT; cdr3_aa: CASSQDRGVGEKLFF
clone_size: .; d_call: TRBD1; v_call: TRBV6-6; j_call: TRBJ1-6; cdr3_nt: TGTGCCAGCAGTTACCCCGGACAGGGAGTGGGATCACCCCTCCACTTT; cdr3_aa: CASSYPGQGVGSPLHF
clone_size: .; d_call: .; v_call: TRBV11-2; j_call: TRBJ2-1; cdr3_nt: TGTGCCAGCAGCTTGGACTTAGCCTACAATGAGCAGTTCTTC; cdr3_aa: CASSLDLAYNEQFF
clone_size: .; d_call: TRBD2; v_call: TRBV11-3; j_call: TRBJ2-2; cdr3_nt: TGTGCCAGCAGCTTAGTATTACTAGCGGGAGTATCCACCGGGGAGCTGTTTTTT; cdr3_aa: CASSLVLLAGVSTGELFF
clone_size: .; d_call: TRBD1; v_call: TRBV9; j_call: TRBJ2-5; cdr3_nt: TGTGCCAGCAGCCTTCAGGGGGCGGAGGGGGAGACCCAGTACTTC; cdr3_aa: CASSLQGAEGETQYF
clone_size: .; d_call: TRBD1; v_call: TRBV6-1; j_call: TRBJ1-2; cdr3_nt: TGTGCCAGCACCGGGACAGCACGTCCCTATGGCTACACCTTC; cdr3_aa: CASTGTARPYGYTF